This T cell receptor (beta chain) was documented in a study of monozygotic twins with inflammatory bowel disease. Reprocessing the 5' RACE reads, TCRdb reports a single entry for every CDR3 protein and omits DNA. The sample holds 350,000 to 550,000 distinct CDR3 sequences. The CDR3 is made up of 17 amino acids. Germline values: CDR1 LGHNA, CDR2 YNFKEQ. With regard to this clonotype: Its specificity is unknown.

Overall study findings and caveats: Findings did not support one strong IBD-associated signal or clonotype. Reduced clonotype sharing with other individuals was observed in IBD patients relative to healthy twins, especially with disease activity.

V gene TRBV4-2 combines with J gene TRBJ2-1; TCRdb's D call, TRBD1, is unchecked because there is no DNA. The source material was blood. The clonotype comes from a human donor with ulcerative colitis or Crohn's disease, or a healthy co-twin of an affected twin (not recorded which). The CDR3 here is CASSQDIGRAFYNEQFF.